This T cell receptor (beta chain) emerged from a study of identical twins. Study-level findings and limits: Fewer insertions characterized abundant cord blood beta clonotypes, whereas memory repertoires showed none.

Unique molecular identifiers were present on the cDNA, which also gained a universal primer site by template switching. TCRdb recomputed calls from the 5' RACE reads with MiXCR, one row per CDR3 protein. The table includes 1.5 million to 2 million distinct CDR3 sequences, under 35% detected once. The CDR3 runs 14 residues. V was clipped by 3 bases and J by 5 bases; unmatched bases: 2. Each donor was a healthy Caucasian. This clonotype was seen ten or more times. What it binds is unknown. This clonotype originated in a newborn girl in good health. The chain combines TRBV12-3 or TRBV12-4 with TRBJ1-4, with 8 bases aligning to TRBD1. Sequencing was carried out using cord blood. The CDR3 DNA reads as TGTGCCAGCAGTTTCAGGACAGGGAATGAAAAACTGTTTTTT. Residues: CASSFRTGNEKLFF.